What follows are 20 T cell receptor beta chains derived from one specimen sequenced in a study of radiotherapy plus CTLA-4 blockade in lung cancer. Profiled with immunoSEQ multiplex PCR; TCRdb holds only in-frame clones, not every one. The sample holds roughly 76,000 clones, 70% to 80% seen once. This sample comprised peripheral blood, obtained from a patient treated with radiotherapy plus ipilimumab. Source of these receptors: a human donor with non-small cell lung cancer whose response to radiotherapy plus ipilimumab could not be evaluated.

The chain joins TRBV4-1 to TRBJ2-1, with 7 bases aligning to TRBD1. This CDR3 comprises 14 residues. J was trimmed by 7 bases and V by 4 bases; bases with no gene match: 7. CDR1 is MGHRA, CDR2 YSYEKL, per germline. The CDR3 sequence is CASSPYPTGNEQFF. For the CDR3, the DNA is TGCGCCAGCAGCCCATACCCGACAGGGAATGAGCAGTTCTTC.

The genes are TRBV7-9 and TRBJ2-4; D may be TRBD1 (6 bases). The CDR3 loop spans 12 amino acids. V lost 0 bases to trimming and J lost 15 bases, with 12 bases between them. Germline CDR1 reads SEHNR; CDR2 reads FQNEAQ (reference sequence). CDR3 coding DNA: TGTGCCAGCAGCTTAGCGGGATGGGACATGTACTTC. It specifies CASSLAGWDMYF.

This clone was detected only once. The chain has TRBV7-3 and TRBJ1-1; D is undetermined. The V gene lost 6 bases and the J gene lost 0 bases, with 8 bases spanning the gap. This CDR3 spans 13 amino acids. Germline CDR1 and CDR2: SGHTA and FQGTGA. Here the CDR3 reads CASRAAVNTEAFF. The CDR3 bases are TGTGCCAGCAGAGCGGCGGTGAACACTGAAGCTTTCTTT. The full variable domain, in which reference TRBV7-3 and TRBJ1-1 provide the parts outside the CDR3, is GAGVSQTPSNKVTEKGKYVELRCDPISGHTALYWYRQSLGQGPEFLIYFQGTGAADDSGLPNDRFFAVRPEGSVSTLKIQRTERGDSAVYLCASRAAVNTEAFFGQGTRLTVV.

The rearrangement links TRBV18 to TRBJ1-1, with D unclear. CDR3 size: 16 residues. Looked up from germline, CDR1 is KGHSH and CDR2 is LQKENI. V dropped 2 bases and J dropped 0 bases, with 13 bases sitting between them. CDR3 nucleotide sequence: TGTGCCAGCTCACCAGAAGCGCAGAAGATGAACACTGAAGCTTTCTTT. Encoded protein: CASSPEAQKMNTEAFF.

This chain links TRBV10-3 with TRBJ2-7, with 9 positions matching TRBD2. Trimming removed 6 bases from V and 0 bases from J; junction bases left unmatched: 3. CDR1 ENHRY and CDR2 SYGVKD come from the germline V gene. The CDR3 loop spans 14 amino acids. CDR3 loop: CAIRSGGLSYEQYF. For the CDR3, the DNA is TGTGCCATCAGGAGCGGGGGGCTCTCCTACGAGCAGTACTTC.

J is TRBJ2-5 and V is TRBV6-1, with 9 bases matching TRBD1. J gave up 9 bases and V 1 base, and 3 bases lay outside the gene matches. The CDR3 has 13 amino acids. Germline lookup yields CDR1 MNHNS and CDR2 SASEGT. CDR3 bases: TGTGCCAGCAGTGAAGGACAGGGGGGGTCCCAGTACTTC. Its translation is CASSEGQGGSQYF.

This clone has a handful of counts. The genes are TRBV5-1 and TRBJ2-5, with D tentatively TRBD2 (6 bases). Germline values: CDR1 SGHRS, CDR2 YFSETQ. Trimming left V 0 bases short and J 3 bases short, with 9 bases between. This CDR3 has 14 amino acids. CDR3 in amino acids: CASSLAGVKETQYF. CDR3 bases: TGCGCCAGCAGCTTGGCGGGGGTAAAAGAGACCCAGTACTTC.

This clone has a single count. The rearrangement joins TRBV12-5 to TRBJ2-2; D is perhaps TRBD1 (6 bases). The CDR3 extends over 15 amino acids. The germline gives CDR1 LGHNT, CDR2 FRNRAP. V gave up 5 bases and J gave up 2 bases, with 12 bases separating them. CDR3 DNA: TGTGCTAGTGGTCCAGGGGCGATAAACACCGGGGAGCTGTTTTTT. It translates to CASGPGAINTGELFF.

The V call is TRBV5-4, the J call TRBJ2-1, with D maybe TRBD2 (6 bases). Deletions cut 0 bases from V and 9 bases from J, with 13 bases between. Germline lookup yields CDR1 SGHNT and CDR2 YYREEE (reference sequence). The CDR3 covers 14 residues. The CDR3 loop reads CASSLEGGLREQFF. In DNA, the CDR3 is TGTGCCAGCAGCTTGGAGGGAGGTCTACGTGAGCAGTTCTTC.

The V and J genes are TRBV5-1 and TRBJ2-5; tentative D call: TRBD1 (6 bases). V gave up 4 bases and J gave up 0 bases, with 16 bases separating them. This CDR3 contains 16 residues. The germline CDR1 and CDR2 sequences are SGHRS and YFSETQ. The CDR3 DNA follows: TGCGCCAGCAGCGGGGACATGGTTAGGTACCAAGAGACCCAGTACTTC. Translating gives CASSGDMVRYQETQYF.

Concerning this clone itself: In the same sample, other DNA sequences code for this CDR3. This chain joins TRBV4-1 and TRBJ2-7, with 8 nucleotides matching TRBD1. Germline trimming cut 0 bases from V and 3 bases from J; bases unmatched to any gene: 7. This CDR3 is built from 16 residues. The germline V gene has CDR1 MGHRA and CDR2 YSYEKL. CDR3 amino acids: CASSQDRAGGYYEQYF. CDR3 coding DNA: TGCGCCAGCAGCCAAGATAGGGCAGGGGGCTACTACGAGCAGTACTTC.

CDR3 amino acids: CASSETGQGSGELFF. CDR3 nucleotide sequence: TGCGCCAGCAGCGAAACGGGACAGGGGTCGGGGGAGCTGTTTTTT. V usage is TRBV5-1 and J usage is TRBJ2-2; 10 nucleotides agree with TRBD1. Germline trimming cut 4 bases from V and 8 bases from J; bases unmatched to any gene: 8. Germline assignment: CDR1 SGHRS and CDR2 YFSETQ. The CDR3 is made up of 15 amino acids.

The chain links TRBV6-5 to TRBJ1-1, with 8 bases matching TRBD1. The CDR3 totals 15 residues. Germline assignment: CDR1 MNHEY and CDR2 SVGAGI. V dropped 10 bases and J dropped 2; count of bases not matched to a gene: 12. CDR3 DNA sequence: TGTGCCACCCAACGTGGAGGACAGGGAAACACTGAAGCTTTCTTT. This translates into CATQRGGQGNTEAFF.

This CDR3 is CASSPLPGDSYEQYF. In nucleotides, the CDR3 is TGTGCCAGCAGCCCCCTTCCAGGGGACTCCTACGAGCAGTACTTC. V gene TRBV4-2 combines with J gene TRBJ2-7, with a weak D call TRBD1 (6 bases). Germline CDR1 reads LGHNA; CDR2 reads YNFKEQ. Trimming pared 4 bases from V and 0 bases from J, leaving 13 bases between. The CDR3 extends over 15 amino acids.

This clone was counted a few times. The rearrangement joins TRBV28 to TRBJ1-5; possibly TRBD1 for D (6 bases). V lost 10 bases to trimming and J lost 4 bases, with 20 bases between them. The CDR3 totals 15 residues. In germline, CDR1 is MDHEN, CDR2 SYDVKM. CDR3 protein: CATQLQGTTNQPQHF. The CDR3, as DNA: TGTGCCACCCAACTCCAGGGGACAACAAATCAGCCCCAGCATTTT.

This clone was seen a few times. V gene TRBV9 combines with J gene TRBJ2-7, with D possibly matching TRBD1 (5 bases). V was trimmed by 0 bases and J by 7 bases, leaving 8 bases between them. The CDR3 is made up of 12 amino acids. Looked up from germline, CDR1 is SGDLS and CDR2 is YYNGEE. This CDR3 is CASSVGQGEQYF. The CDR3 coding sequence is TGTGCCAGCAGCGTAGGGCAGGGAGAGCAGTACTTC.

The chain is built from TRBV30 and TRBJ1-2, with D uncertain. Trimming left V 3 bases short and J 4 bases short, with 15 bases between. The length of the CDR3 is 14 residues. CDR1 and CDR2 from the germline V gene are GTSNPN and SVGIG (reference sequence). CDR3: CAWRPRLSFYGYTF. The CDR3 DNA follows: TGTGCCTGGAGGCCAAGACTGAGTTTCTATGGCTACACCTTC.

V gene TRBV29-1 combines with J gene TRBJ1-2; D not resolved. V shed 0 bases and J shed 3 bases, with 11 bases lying between them. Germline V gives CDR1 SQVTM, CDR2 ANQGSEA. The length of the CDR3 is 14 residues. This CDR3 reads CSVEEGGRDYGYTF. The CDR3 DNA is TGCAGCGTTGAAGAGGGCGGGCGGGACTATGGCTACACCTTC.

This rearrangement joins TRBV4-1 to TRBJ2-5, with TRBD2 identical over 10 bases. Germline values: CDR1 MGHRA, CDR2 YSYEKL. J lost 5 bases, V lost 4 bases, and 13 bases had no gene match. The length of the CDR3 is 17 residues. The CDR3 DNA reads TGCGCCAGCAGCCTAAGGGTGGTAGCGGGAGGCGTGGAGACCCAGTACTTC. Protein: CASSLRVVAGGVETQYF.

The chain couples TRBV27 to TRBJ1-2; D may be TRBD1 (6 bases). CDR3 length equals 15 residues. The V end was cut by 6 bases, the J end by 0 bases, with 14 bases between. CDR1 and CDR2 (germline): MNHEY, SMNVEV (reference sequence). The CDR3: CASSQAGHPNYGYTF. The CDR3 DNA follows: TGTGCCAGCAGCCAAGCGGGACATCCTAACTATGGCTACACCTTC.